This TCR beta chain was sequenced during a study of blood T cell repertoires in COVID-19. Only in-frame clones appear in the TCRdb table, and some are missing; sequencing was by immunoSEQ multiplex PCR. Of just over 250,000 clones listed, approximately 92% are singletons. V lost 6 bases and J 6 bases, leaving 13 bases between the germline ends. The V gene's germline CDR1 is SEHNR and CDR2 FQNEAQ (reference sequence). The CDR3 is 13 residues long. This chain links TRBV7-9 with TRBJ2-3; D might be TRBD2 (5 bases). Sequencing used peripheral blood. The source is a person aged 18 to 30 with COVID-19, enrolled during active disease. The CDR3 region has the DNA TGTGCCAGCAGTAGCGCGGGTGGGGATACGCAGTATTTT. It encodes CASSSAGGDTQYF.